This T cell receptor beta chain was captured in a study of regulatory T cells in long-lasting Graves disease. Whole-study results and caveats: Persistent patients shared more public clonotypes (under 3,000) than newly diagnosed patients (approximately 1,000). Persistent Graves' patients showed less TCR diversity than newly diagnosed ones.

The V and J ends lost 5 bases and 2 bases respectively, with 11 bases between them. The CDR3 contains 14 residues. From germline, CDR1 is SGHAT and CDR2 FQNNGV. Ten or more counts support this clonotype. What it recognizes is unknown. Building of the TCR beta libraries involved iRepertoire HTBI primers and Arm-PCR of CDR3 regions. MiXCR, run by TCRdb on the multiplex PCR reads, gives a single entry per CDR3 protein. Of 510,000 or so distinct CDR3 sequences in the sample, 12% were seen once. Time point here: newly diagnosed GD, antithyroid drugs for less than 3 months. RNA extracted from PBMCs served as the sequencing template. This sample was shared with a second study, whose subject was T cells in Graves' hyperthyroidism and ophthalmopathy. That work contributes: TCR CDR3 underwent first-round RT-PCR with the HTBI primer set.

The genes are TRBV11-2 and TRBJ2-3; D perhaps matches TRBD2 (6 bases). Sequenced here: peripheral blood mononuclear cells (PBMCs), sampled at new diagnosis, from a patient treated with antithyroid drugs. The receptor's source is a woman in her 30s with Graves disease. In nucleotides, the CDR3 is TGTGCCAGCAGCCTCGGGACTTACACAGATACGCAGTATTTT. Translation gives CASSLGTYTDTQYF.